These 31 T cell receptor beta chains originate from one sample sequenced in a study of shared clonotypes between healthy human individuals. CD45RO-negative, CCR7-positively selected cells formed the naive CD8 fraction, excluding terminally differentiated effector memory CD45RA+ cells. Generated by immunoSEQ multiplex PCR, the TCRdb table keeps only in-frame clones and is missing some. The table lists about 2,200,000 clones, more than 85% of them singletons. Sequencing was carried out using naive CD8+ T cells from PBMCs. The receptors here all came from a man between 18 and 29 years old in good health. Some clones in this sample may be carry-over from other donors' samples.

This sequence joins TRBV7-2 and TRBJ2-2, with 9 bases fitting TRBD1. V shed 5 bases, J shed 7 bases, and the junction held 14 bases outside the gene matches. This CDR3 spans 17 amino acids. Germline lookup yields CDR1 SGHTA and CDR2 FQGNSA. The DNA for the CDR3 is TGTGCCAGCAGCCGAAACCGGGACAGGGTATTTGTCGGGGAGCTGTTTTTT. Encoded protein: CASSRNRDRVFVGELFF.

V gene TRBV5-1 combines with J gene TRBJ1-2, with 7 bases that match TRBD1. This CDR3 is 17 amino acids long. The trim removed 0 bases at V and 0 bases at J, leaving 8 bases unmatched. CDR1 is SGHRS, CDR2 YFSETQ, per germline. The DNA of the CDR3 is TGCGCCAGCAGCTTGGCCGACAGGGCTCGCACTAACTATGGCTACACCTTC. Its translation is CASSLADRARTNYGYTF. Full variable domain (rest looked up from reference TRBV5-1 and TRBJ1-2): KAGVTQTPRYLIKTRGQQVTLSCSPISGHRSVSWYQQTPGQGLQFLFEYFSETQRNKGNFPGRFSGRQFSNSRSEMNVSTLELGDSALYLCASSLADRARTNYGYTFGSGTRLTVV.

The CDR3, as DNA: TGTGCCAGCAGTTTCGTCGAAGGTTCGGAAAAACTGTTTTTT. This sequence encodes CASSFVEGSEKLFF. The rearrangement uses TRBV28 and TRBJ1-4; D remains unclear. CDR3 size: 14 residues. Germline V gives CDR1 MDHEN, CDR2 SYDVKM. Trimming cost V 3 bases and J 8 bases, with 13 bases left between them.

This chain links TRBV28 with TRBJ1-5; tentatively, D is TRBD1 (5 bases). In germline, CDR1 is MDHEN, CDR2 SYDVKM. This CDR3 comprises 15 residues. V was clipped by 3 bases and J by 9 bases, with 18 bases between them. This CDR3 reads CASSFLSTREGPQHF. In DNA, the CDR3 is TGTGCCAGCAGTTTCCTCAGCACCAGGGAAGGGCCCCAGCATTTT.

This clone was observed a single time. Distinct nucleotide sequences in the sample also encode this CDR3. DNA for the CDR3: TGTGCCAGCAGCCAAGAAGGGACCCAGTACTTC. It yields the protein CASSQEGTQYF. This rearrangement joins TRBV14 to TRBJ2-5; D is uncertain. The V gene's germline CDR1 is SGHDN and CDR2 FVKESK. V gave up 0 bases and J gave up 7 bases, with 3 bases separating them. The CDR3 runs to 11 residues.

The chain uses TRBV2 and TRBJ2-1, with 10 bases that match TRBD2. V shed 6 bases and J 2 bases; nucleotides not matched to a gene: 4. The CDR3 has 15 residues. Germline-derived CDR1 and CDR2 are SNHLY and FYNNEI. The CDR3 reads CASSTTSGAYNEQFF. The CDR3 DNA follows: TGTGCCAGCAGCACTACTAGCGGGGCCTACAATGAGCAGTTCTTC.

The J gene is TRBJ1-4, the V gene TRBV28, with unresolved D. Trimming removed 9 bases at V and 0 bases at J, with 11 bases between. Germline V gene sequence: CDR1 MDHEN, CDR2 SYDVKM. There are 14 residues in the CDR3. In DNA form, the CDR3 reads TGTGCCAGTTCCAATACAGCAACTAATGAAAAACTGTTTTTT. Its protein product is CASSNTATNEKLFF. The full variable domain, completed using reference TRBV28 and TRBJ1-4, is DVKVTQSSRYLVKRTGEKVFLECVQDMDHENMFWYRQDPGLGLRLIYFSYDVKMKEKGDIPEGYSVSREKKERFSLILESASTNQTSMYLCASSNTATNEKLFFGSGTQLSVL.

With respect to this clone: The sample holds other DNA sequences that translate to the same CDR3. The gene calls are TRBV9 and TRBJ2-1; D uncertain. The V gene lost 4 bases and the J gene lost 3 bases, with 11 bases spanning the gap. The germline CDR1 and CDR2 sequences are SGDLS and YYNGEE. The CDR3 is 14 amino acids. In DNA, the CDR3 is TGTGCCAGCAGCCCTGCCGGCTACTACAATGAGCAGTTCTTC. Translated: CASSPAGYYNEQFF. Combining the CDR3 with reference TRBV9 and TRBJ2-1 gives the whole variable domain DSGVTQTPKHLITATGQRVTLRCSPRSGDLSVYWYQQSLDQGLQFLIQYYNGEERAKGNILERFSAQQFPDLHSELNLSSLELGDSALYFCASSPAGYYNEQFFGPGTRLTVL.

For this clone: One end of the junction does not line up with germline, which may come from a read error. This chain joins TRBV6-4 and TRBJ2-1, with D possibly TRBD2 on 7 matching bases. The V gene's germline CDR1 is MRHNA and CDR2 SNTAGT. The CDR3 covers 15 residues. The CDR3 DNA reads TGTGCCAGCAGTGACTCGAGACTAGGGGGGGAGGTCCTGGTCTTC. Translation gives CASSDSRLGGEVLVF.

Concerning this clone: This sample includes further DNA sequences coding for the same CDR3. V usage is TRBV27 and J usage is TRBJ1-5; 7 bases map to TRBD1. The CDR3 contains 14 residues. The germline CDR1 and CDR2 sequences are MNHEY and SMNVEV (reference sequence). V was clipped by 3 bases and J by 7 bases; unmatched bases: 6. CDR3 sequence: CASSFLGGGQPQHF. CDR3 in DNA: TGTGCCAGCAGTTTCCTAGGGGGCGGGCAGCCCCAGCATTTT.

The V call is TRBV27, the J call TRBJ2-7, with 7 bases that match TRBD1. Germline-derived CDR1 and CDR2 are MNHEY and SMNVEV (reference sequence). V dropped 6 bases and J dropped 3; count of bases not matched to a gene: 11. The CDR3 runs to 15 residues. CDR3 sequence (DNA): TGTGCCAGCAGCCCTATTCCCCCAGGGGGCTACGAGCAGTACTTC. Its protein is CASSPIPPGGYEQYF.

J is TRBJ2-7 and V is TRBV7-8, with 8 bases lining up with TRBD1. The CDR3 is made up of 13 amino acids. V lost 5 bases and J lost 11; bases outside the gene matches: 11. Germline assignment: CDR1 SGHVS and CDR2 FQNEAQ. This CDR3 is CASSPNQGAVKYF. CDR3 DNA: TGTGCCAGCAGCCCCAACCAGGGGGCCGTTAAGTACTTC.

CDR3 region: CASSLDRSTGNTIYF. The CDR3 coding sequence is TGTGCCAGCAGCTTAGATCGGTCGACCGGCAACACCATATATTTT. The chain is built from TRBV11-2 and TRBJ1-3; no definite D call. V lost 0 bases, J lost 7 bases, and 13 bases lay in between. CDR3 length: 15 residues. The germline V gene has CDR1 SGHAT and CDR2 FQNNGV. Together with reference TRBV11-2 and TRBJ1-3, the CDR3 gives the full variable domain: EAGVAQSPRYKIIEKRQSVAFWCNPISGHATLYWYQQILGQGPKLLIQFQNNGVVDDSQLPKDRFSAERLKGVDSTLKIQPAKLEDSAVYLCASSLDRSTGNTIYFGEGSWLTVV.

As for this clone: The identical CDR3 is also encoded by other nucleotide sequences in the sample. The chain carries TRBV10-2 and TRBJ2-1; D remains ambiguous. The germline gives CDR1 WSHSY, CDR2 SAAADI. CDR3 size: 15 residues. The V end lost 2 bases, the J end lost 0 bases, and 8 bases lay between the germline ends. In DNA, the CDR3 is TGCGCCAGCAGTGAGGCCCCCAGCTCCTACAATGAGCAGTTCTTC. Protein product: CASSEAPSSYNEQFF.

The CDR3 nucleotides are TGTGCCAGCAGGCGAGGACTAGCGGGAGGAGACCACGAGCAGTACTTC. This encodes CASRRGLAGGDHEQYF. The V and J genes are TRBV28 and TRBJ2-7, with 14 positions matching TRBD2. The V segment lost 6 bases and the J segment 5 bases; nucleotides outside the gene matches: 9. The germline V gene has CDR1 MDHEN and CDR2 SYDVKM. The length of the CDR3 is 16 residues.

V gene TRBV29-1 combines with J gene TRBJ2-1, with D perhaps matching TRBD1 (7 bases). V was trimmed by 7 bases and J by 5 bases, leaving 27 bases between them. This CDR3 is built from 17 residues. Looked up from germline, CDR1 is SQVTM and CDR2 is ANQGSEA. The DNA of the CDR3 is TGCAGCGCCCAGGGGGATCCGACTCTAGCGAGTAACAATGAGCAGTTCTTC. It translates to CSAQGDPTLASNNEQFF.

The chain is built from TRBV4-1 and TRBJ2-1; 14 bases fit TRBD2. Trimming cost V 4 bases and J 3 bases; bases outside gene matches: 2. The germline V gene has CDR1 MGHRA and CDR2 YSYEKL. The CDR3 contains 16 residues. Here the CDR3 reads CASSLGTSGSYNEQFF. The CDR3 DNA is TGCGCCAGCAGCCTGGGGACTAGCGGGAGCTACAATGAGCAGTTCTTC.

The J gene is TRBJ1-2, the V gene TRBV19; D remains unclear. The CDR3 spans 13 residues. V shed 3 bases and J shed 8 bases, with 13 bases lying between them. CDR1 and CDR2 from the germline V gene are LNHDA and SQIVND (reference sequence). The DNA of the CDR3 is TGTGCCAGTAGTATTCGGGAACCCTCGGGCTACACCTTC. Translating it yields CASSIREPSGYTF.

The chain links TRBV13 to TRBJ1-1; D is unresolved. CDR1 is PRHDT and CDR2 is FYEKMQ in the germline V gene (reference sequence). The CDR3 loop spans 14 amino acids. V lost 3 bases and J 0 bases, leaving 8 bases between the germline ends. The CDR3, as DNA: TGTGCCAGCAGCTTCGGCGGGGTGAACACTGAAGCTTTCTTT. Protein sequence: CASSFGGVNTEAFF.

This clone was seen a few times. The chain joins TRBV10-3 to TRBJ1-4; the match to TRBD1 covers 7 bases. V trimming: 9 bases; J trimming: 5 bases; junction bases outside the gene matches: 6. Germline V CDR1 and CDR2: ENHRY, SYGVKD. CDR3 size: 13 residues. CDR3 protein: CAIQQGSNEKLFF. Here the CDR3 DNA reads TGTGCCATTCAACAGGGGAGCAATGAAAAACTGTTTTTT.

V gene TRBV6-4 combines with J gene TRBJ2-7; tentative D call: TRBD2 (7 bases). Germline V gives CDR1 MRHNA, CDR2 SNTAGT. Trimming took 6 bases from V and 2 from J, leaving 26 bases between them. The CDR3 spans 18 residues. The CDR3 sequence is CASRREQGLAAFPYEQYF. The CDR3, as DNA: TGTGCCAGCAGGAGGGAACAGGGCCTAGCGGCGTTCCCCTACGAGCAGTACTTC.

This clone was seen only a few times. This rearrangement joins TRBV13 to TRBJ2-1; TRBD2 matches 13 bases. From germline, CDR1 is PRHDT and CDR2 FYEKMQ (reference sequence). The CDR3 covers 15 residues. With 0 bases clipped from V and 7 bases from J, the junction kept 0 bases outside the gene matches. CDR3 residues: CASSLGTSGRNEQFF. Written as DNA, the CDR3 is TGTGCCAGCAGCTTAGGGACTAGCGGGAGGAATGAGCAGTTCTTC.

The genes are TRBV28 and TRBJ2-7; D unclear. There are 14 residues in the CDR3. Trimming stripped 1 base from V and 4 bases from J, with 11 bases between. The V gene's germline CDR1 is MDHEN and CDR2 SYDVKM. CDR3 sequence (DNA): TGTGCCAGCAGTTTATTGTCACAGCATTACGAGCAGTACTTC. Residues: CASSLLSQHYEQYF.

The J gene is TRBJ1-2, the V gene TRBV27; possible D gene TRBD1, 6 bases. This CDR3 contains 11 residues. Per germline, CDR1 MNHEY and CDR2 SMNVEV (reference sequence). The CDR3 here is CGTTGSGGYTF. CDR3 DNA sequence: TGTGGAACGACAGGATCGGGTGGCTACACCTTC.

This clone appeared once. V usage is TRBV13 and J usage is TRBJ2-1; TRBD1 agrees at 9 bases. This CDR3 has 16 amino acids. Trimming at V came to 0 bases and at J to 4 bases, leaving 4 bases not matched to a gene. Germline lookup yields CDR1 PRHDT and CDR2 FYEKMQ (reference sequence). The CDR3 coding sequence is TGTGCCAGCAGCTTAGGAACAGGGGGCGAGTACAATGAGCAGTTCTTC. Its translation: CASSLGTGGEYNEQFF.

The genes are TRBV27 and TRBJ2-3; D is perhaps TRBD1 (5 bases). Germline CDR1 is MNHEY and CDR2 is SMNVEV (reference sequence). The CDR3 loop spans 15 amino acids. The V end lost 5 bases, the J end lost 0 bases, and 12 bases lay between the germline ends. The chain's CDR3 is CASSPSRQSTDTQYF. The CDR3 nucleotides read TGTGCCAGCAGTCCGTCCCGACAGAGCACAGATACGCAGTATTTT.

This clone was seen a single time. The J gene is TRBJ1-5, the V gene TRBV7-9, with a weak D call TRBD1 (5 bases). The CDR3 runs to 14 residues. Germline V lookup: CDR1 SEHNR, CDR2 FQNEAQ (reference sequence). Trimming took 3 bases from V and 3 from J, leaving 9 bases between them. The CDR3 loop is CASSFQTVNQPQHF. The CDR3 DNA follows: TGTGCCAGCAGCTTTCAGACAGTCAATCAGCCCCAGCATTTT.

This rearrangement joins TRBV6-5 to TRBJ1-5, with a tentative D call TRBD1 (5 bases). Germline values: CDR1 MNHEY, CDR2 SVGAGI. Deletions cut 4 bases from V and 0 bases from J, with 13 bases between. The length of the CDR3 is 16 residues. For the CDR3, the DNA is TGTGCCAGCAGTTTACGCAGGGAGAATAGCAATCAGCCCCAGCATTTT. Translated: CASSLRRENSNQPQHF.

In the case of this clone: The limits of the CDR3 on the DNA are not certain, so only TCRdb's listed CDR3 is given. This sequence joins TRBV10-1 and TRBJ2-1; TRBD2, the table's D call, lacks a check against the DNA. Germline CDR1 WNHNN, CDR2 SYGVQD (reference sequence). The CDR3 contains 18 residues when both ends are counted. The CDR3 loop reads CASSEYVGPGLGYNEQFF.

This clone came up once. The chain has TRBV15 and TRBJ2-7; 7 bases fit TRBD1. Germline assignment: CDR1 LNHNV and CDR2 YYDKDF (reference sequence). The CDR3 has 14 residues. The trim removed 5 bases at V and 0 bases at J, leaving 4 bases unmatched. The CDR3 sequence: CATSHQGVSYEQYF. The DNA of the CDR3 is TGTGCCACCAGCCATCAGGGGGTCTCCTACGAGCAGTACTTC.

The rearrangement uses TRBV14 and TRBJ2-1; D may correspond to TRBD1 or TRBD2 (6 bases each). The V gene lost 1 base and the J gene lost 13 bases, with 14 bases spanning the gap. This CDR3 has 13 amino acids. Per the germline V gene, CDR1 is SGHDN and CDR2 is FVKESK. The CDR3 coding sequence is TGTGCCAGCAGCCAAGGGGTCGGGGGCTTACAGTTCTTC. The encoded protein is CASSQGVGGLQFF.